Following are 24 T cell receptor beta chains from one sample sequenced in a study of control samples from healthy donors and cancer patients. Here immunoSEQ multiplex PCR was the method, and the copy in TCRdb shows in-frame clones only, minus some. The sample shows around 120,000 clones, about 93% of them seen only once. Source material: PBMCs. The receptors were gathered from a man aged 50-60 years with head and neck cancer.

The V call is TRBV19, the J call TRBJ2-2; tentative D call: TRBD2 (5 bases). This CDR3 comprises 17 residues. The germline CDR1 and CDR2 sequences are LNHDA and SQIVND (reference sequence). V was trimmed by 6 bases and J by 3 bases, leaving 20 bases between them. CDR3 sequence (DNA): TGTGCCAGTAGGCCATCTCAAATGGTGGAGGACACCGGGGAGCTGTTTTTT. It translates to CASRPSQMVEDTGELFF.

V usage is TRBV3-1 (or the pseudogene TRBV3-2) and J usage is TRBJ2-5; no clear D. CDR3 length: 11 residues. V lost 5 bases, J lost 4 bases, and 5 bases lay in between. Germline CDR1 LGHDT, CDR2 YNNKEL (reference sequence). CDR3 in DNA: TGTGCCAGCAGCTTTGGAGAGACCCAGTACTTC. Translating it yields CASSFGETQYF.

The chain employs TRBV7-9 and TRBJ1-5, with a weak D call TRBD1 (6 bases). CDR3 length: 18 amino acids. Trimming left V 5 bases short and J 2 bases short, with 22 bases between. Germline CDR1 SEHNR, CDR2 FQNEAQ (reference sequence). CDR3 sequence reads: CASSPGGWGPAGNQPQHF. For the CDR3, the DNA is TGTGCCAGCAGCCCCGGTGGGTGGGGGCCTGCTGGCAATCAGCCCCAGCATTTT.

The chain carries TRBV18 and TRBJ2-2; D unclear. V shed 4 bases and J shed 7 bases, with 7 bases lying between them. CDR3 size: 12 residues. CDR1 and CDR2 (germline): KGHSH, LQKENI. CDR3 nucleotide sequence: TGTGCCAGCTCACGAGAAATCGGGGAGCTGTTTTTT. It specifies CASSREIGELFF.

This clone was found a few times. The CDR3 spells CASSQDLGGVDGYGYTF. The CDR3 DNA reads as TGTGCCAGCAGCCAAGATCTAGGCGGGGTTGACGGGTATGGCTACACCTTC. The chain couples TRBV14 to TRBJ1-2; D gene unclear. The CDR3 has 17 amino acids. V was shortened by 0 bases and J by 5 bases, with 19 bases between the two germline ends. Germline values: CDR1 SGHDN, CDR2 FVKESK.

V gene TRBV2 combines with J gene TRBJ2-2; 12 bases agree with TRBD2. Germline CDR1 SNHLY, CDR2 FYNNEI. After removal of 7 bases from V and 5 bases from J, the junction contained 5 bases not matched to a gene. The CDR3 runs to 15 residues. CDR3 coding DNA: TGTGCCAGCACCGGACTAGCGGGGAGTACCGGGGAGCTGTTTTTT. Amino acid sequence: CASTGLAGSTGELFF. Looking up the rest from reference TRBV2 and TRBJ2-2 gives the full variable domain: EPEVTQTPSHQVTQMGQEVILRCVPISNHLYFYWYRQILGQKVEFLVSFYNNEISEKSEIFDDQFSVERPDGSNFTLKIRSTKLEDSAMYFCASTGLAGSTGELFFGEGSRLTVL.

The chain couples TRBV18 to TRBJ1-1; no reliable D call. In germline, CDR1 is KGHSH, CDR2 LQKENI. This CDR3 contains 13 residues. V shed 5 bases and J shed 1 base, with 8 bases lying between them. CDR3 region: CASSASGNTEAFF. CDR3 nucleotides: TGTGCCAGCTCAGCCTCCGGGAACACTGAAGCTTTCTTT. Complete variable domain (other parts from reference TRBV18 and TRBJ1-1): NAGVMQNPRHLVRRRGQEARLRCSPMKGHSHVYWYRQLPEEGLKFMVYLQKENIIDESGMPKERFSAEFPKEGPSILRIQQVVRGDSAAYFCASSASGNTEAFFGQGTRLTVV.

The CDR3 coding sequence is TGTGCCAGCAGTAAATCAGGGGGCGGCGGCTATGGCTACACCTTC. Residues: CASSKSGGGGYGYTF. V is TRBV28 and J is TRBJ1-2; 8 bases are shared with TRBD1. J was trimmed by 4 bases and V by 5 bases; bases with no gene match: 9. CDR1 is MDHEN, CDR2 SYDVKM, per germline. The CDR3 extends over 15 amino acids.

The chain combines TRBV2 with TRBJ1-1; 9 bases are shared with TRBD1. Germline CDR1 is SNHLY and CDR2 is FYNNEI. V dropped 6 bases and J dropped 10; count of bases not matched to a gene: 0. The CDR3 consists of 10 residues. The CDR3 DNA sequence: TGTGCCAGCAGGGACAGGGGAGCTTTCTTT. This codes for CASRDRGAFF.

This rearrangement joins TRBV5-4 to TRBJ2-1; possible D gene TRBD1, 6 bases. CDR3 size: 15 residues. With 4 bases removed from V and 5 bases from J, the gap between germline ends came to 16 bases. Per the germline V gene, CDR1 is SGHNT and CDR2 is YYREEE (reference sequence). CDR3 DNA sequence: TGTGCCAGCAGCCCGGAGGTCGAGGGGGACAATGAGCAGTTCTTC. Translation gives CASSPEVEGDNEQFF.

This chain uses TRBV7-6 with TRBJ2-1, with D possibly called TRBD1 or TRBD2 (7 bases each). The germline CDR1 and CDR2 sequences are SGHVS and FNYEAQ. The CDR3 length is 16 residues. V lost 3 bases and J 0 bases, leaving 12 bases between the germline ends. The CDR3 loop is CASSFERDSSYNEQFF. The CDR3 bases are TGTGCCAGCAGCTTCGAGCGGGACAGCTCCTACAATGAGCAGTTCTTC.

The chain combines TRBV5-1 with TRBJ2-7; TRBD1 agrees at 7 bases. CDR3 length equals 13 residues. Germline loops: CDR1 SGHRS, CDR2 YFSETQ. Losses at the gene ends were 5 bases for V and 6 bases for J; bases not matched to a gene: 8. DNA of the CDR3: TGCGCCAGCAGAGAAGGACAGGTGCTCGAGCAGTACTTC. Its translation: CASREGQVLEQYF.

CDR3 DNA sequence: TGTGCCAGCAGCCAAGAAACAGGGGGCTCTGCTGGCTACACCTTC. Its translation: CASSQETGGSAGYTF. The chain combines TRBV4-2 with TRBJ1-2; 9 nucleotides agree with TRBD1. Losses at the gene ends were 0 bases for V and 7 bases for J; bases not matched to a gene: 6. CDR1 and CDR2 (germline): LGHNA, YNFKEQ. The CDR3 consists of 15 residues.

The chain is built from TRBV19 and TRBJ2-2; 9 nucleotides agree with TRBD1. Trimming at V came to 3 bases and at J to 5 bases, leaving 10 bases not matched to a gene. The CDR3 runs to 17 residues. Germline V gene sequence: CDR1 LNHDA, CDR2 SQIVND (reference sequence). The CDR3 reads CASSIESGTGKTGELFF. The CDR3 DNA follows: TGTGCCAGTAGTATCGAGAGCGGGACAGGGAAAACCGGGGAGCTGTTTTTT.

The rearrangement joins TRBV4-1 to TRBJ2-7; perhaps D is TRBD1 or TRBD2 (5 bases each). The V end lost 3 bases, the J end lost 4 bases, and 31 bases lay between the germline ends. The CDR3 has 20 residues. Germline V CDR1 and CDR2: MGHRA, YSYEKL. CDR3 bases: TGCGCCAGCAGCCAGCCCGGGACCAGTATAATTCACCGATCGTTATACGAGCAGTACTTC. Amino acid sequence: CASSQPGTSIIHRSLYEQYF.

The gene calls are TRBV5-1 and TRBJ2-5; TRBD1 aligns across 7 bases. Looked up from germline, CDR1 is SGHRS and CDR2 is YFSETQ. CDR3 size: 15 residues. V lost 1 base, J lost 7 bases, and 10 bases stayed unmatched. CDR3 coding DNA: TGCGCCAGCAGCTTGAGGGACAGTCAGGCGGGGACCCAGTACTTC. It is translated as CASSLRDSQAGTQYF.

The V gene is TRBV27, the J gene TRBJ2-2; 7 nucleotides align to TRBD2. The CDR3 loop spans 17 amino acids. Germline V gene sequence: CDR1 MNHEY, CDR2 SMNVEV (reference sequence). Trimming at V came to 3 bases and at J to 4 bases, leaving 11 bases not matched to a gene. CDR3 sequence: CASSFLFYGGGTGELFF. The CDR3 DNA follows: TGTGCCAGCAGTTTTCTATTTTATGGGGGGGGCACCGGGGAGCTGTTTTTT.

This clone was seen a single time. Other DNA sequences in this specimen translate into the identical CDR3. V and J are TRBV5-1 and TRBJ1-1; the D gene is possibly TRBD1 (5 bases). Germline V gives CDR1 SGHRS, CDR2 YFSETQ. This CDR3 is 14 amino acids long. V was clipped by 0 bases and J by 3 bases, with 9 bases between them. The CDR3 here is CASSLGRGDTEAFF. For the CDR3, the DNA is TGCGCCAGCAGCTTGGGTCGGGGGGACACTGAAGCTTTCTTT. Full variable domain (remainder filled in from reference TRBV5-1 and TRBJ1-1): KAGVTQTPRYLIKTRGQQVTLSCSPISGHRSVSWYQQTPGQGLQFLFEYFSETQRNKGNFPGRFSGRQFSNSRSEMNVSTLELGDSALYLCASSLGRGDTEAFFGQGTRLTVV.

The CDR3 bases are TGTGCCAGCAGCTTAGTAGCCACTAGCGGGGGCGATGAGCAGTTCTTC. Translating gives CASSLVATSGGDEQFF. The chain employs TRBV7-2 and TRBJ2-1, with 11 bases aligning to TRBD2. CDR1 SGHTA and CDR2 FQGNSA come from the germline V gene. J was trimmed by 8 bases and V by 1 base; bases with no gene match: 7. CDR3 size: 16 residues.

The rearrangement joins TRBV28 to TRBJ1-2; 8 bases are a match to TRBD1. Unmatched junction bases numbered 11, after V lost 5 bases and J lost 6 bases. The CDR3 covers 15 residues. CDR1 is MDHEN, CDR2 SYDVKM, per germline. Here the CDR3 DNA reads TGTGCCAGCAGTGACGGGACAGGCAGGGGGCATGGCTACACCTTC. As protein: CASSDGTGRGHGYTF.

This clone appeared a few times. DNA of the CDR3: TGTGCCAGCAGCTTGGGGACAGGGAATCAGCCCCAGCATTTT. It yields the protein CASSLGTGNQPQHF. This chain joins TRBV5-6 and TRBJ1-5, with 8 bases matching TRBD1. V shed 0 bases, J shed 4 bases, and the junction held 0 bases outside the gene matches. The CDR3 length is 14 residues. In germline, CDR1 is SGHDT, CDR2 YYEEEE.

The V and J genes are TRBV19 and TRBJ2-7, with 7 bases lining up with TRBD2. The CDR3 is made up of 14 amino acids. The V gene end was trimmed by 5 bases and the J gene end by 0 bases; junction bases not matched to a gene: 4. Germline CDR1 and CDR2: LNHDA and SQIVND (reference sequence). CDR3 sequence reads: CASSGLAASYEQYF. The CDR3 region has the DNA TGTGCCAGTAGTGGGCTAGCGGCCTCCTACGAGCAGTACTTC.

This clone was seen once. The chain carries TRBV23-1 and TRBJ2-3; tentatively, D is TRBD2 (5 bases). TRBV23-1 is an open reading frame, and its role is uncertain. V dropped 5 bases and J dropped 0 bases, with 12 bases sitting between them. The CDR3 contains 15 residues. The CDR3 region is CASSTTRISTDTQYF. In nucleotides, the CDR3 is TGCGCCAGCAGTACAACTAGGATAAGCACAGATACGCAGTATTTT.

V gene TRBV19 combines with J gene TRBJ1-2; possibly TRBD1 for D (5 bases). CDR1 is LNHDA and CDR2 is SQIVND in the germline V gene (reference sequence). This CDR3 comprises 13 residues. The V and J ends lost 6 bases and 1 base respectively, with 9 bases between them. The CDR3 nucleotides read TGTGCCAGTAGCCGAGGGGATAACTATGGCTACACCTTC. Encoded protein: CASSRGDNYGYTF.